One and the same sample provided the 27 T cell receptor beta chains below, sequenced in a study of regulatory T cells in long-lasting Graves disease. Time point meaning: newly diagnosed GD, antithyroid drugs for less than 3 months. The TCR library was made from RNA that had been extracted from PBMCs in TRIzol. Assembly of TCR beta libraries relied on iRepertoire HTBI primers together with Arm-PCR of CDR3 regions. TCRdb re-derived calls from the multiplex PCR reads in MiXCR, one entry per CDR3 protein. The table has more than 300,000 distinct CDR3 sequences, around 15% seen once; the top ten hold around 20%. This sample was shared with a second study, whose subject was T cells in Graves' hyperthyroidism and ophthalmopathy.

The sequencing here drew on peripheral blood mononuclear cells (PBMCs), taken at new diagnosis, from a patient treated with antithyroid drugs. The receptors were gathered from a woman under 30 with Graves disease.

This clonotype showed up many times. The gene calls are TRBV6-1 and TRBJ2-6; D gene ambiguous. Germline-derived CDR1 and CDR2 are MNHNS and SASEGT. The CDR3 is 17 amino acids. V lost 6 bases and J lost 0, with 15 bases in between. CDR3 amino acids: CASSESIESSGANVLTF. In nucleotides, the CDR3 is TGTGCCAGCAGCGAATCGATTGAAAGCTCTGGGGCCAACGTCCTGACTTTC.

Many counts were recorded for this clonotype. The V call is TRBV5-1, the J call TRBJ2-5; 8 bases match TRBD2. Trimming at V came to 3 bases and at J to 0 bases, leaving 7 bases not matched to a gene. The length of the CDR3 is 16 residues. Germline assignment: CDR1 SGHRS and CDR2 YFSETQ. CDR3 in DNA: TGCGCCAGCAGCTGGGGGACGCGGGGGGACCAAGAGACCCAGTACTTC. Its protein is CASSWGTRGDQETQYF.

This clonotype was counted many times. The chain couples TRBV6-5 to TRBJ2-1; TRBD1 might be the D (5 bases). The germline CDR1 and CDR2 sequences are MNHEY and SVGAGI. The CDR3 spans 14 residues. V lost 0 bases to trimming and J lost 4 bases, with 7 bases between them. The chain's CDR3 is CASSYSQAYNEQFF. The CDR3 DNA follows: TGTGCCAGCAGTTACTCACAGGCATACAATGAGCAGTTCTTC.

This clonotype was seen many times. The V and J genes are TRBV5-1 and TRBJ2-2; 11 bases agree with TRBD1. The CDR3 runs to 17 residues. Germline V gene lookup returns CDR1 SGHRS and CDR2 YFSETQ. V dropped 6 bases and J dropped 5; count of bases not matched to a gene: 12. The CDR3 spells CASTYYAGTGGTGELFF. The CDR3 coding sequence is TGCGCCAGCACCTATTACGCCGGGACAGGGGGAACCGGGGAGCTGTTTTTT.

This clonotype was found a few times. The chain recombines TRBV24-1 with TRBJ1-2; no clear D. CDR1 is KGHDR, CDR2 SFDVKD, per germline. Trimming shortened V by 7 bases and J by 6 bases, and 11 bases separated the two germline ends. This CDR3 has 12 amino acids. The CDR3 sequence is CATRGSSDGYTF. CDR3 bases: TGTGCCACCAGAGGGTCGAGTGATGGCTACACCTTC.

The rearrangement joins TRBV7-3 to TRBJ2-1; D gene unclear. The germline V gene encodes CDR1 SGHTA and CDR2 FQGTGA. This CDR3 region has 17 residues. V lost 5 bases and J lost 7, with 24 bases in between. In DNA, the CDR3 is TGTGCCAGCAGCCCAAGCATCAGCCCAACCCTCGGGAATGAGCAGTTCTTC. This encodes CASSPSISPTLGNEQFF.

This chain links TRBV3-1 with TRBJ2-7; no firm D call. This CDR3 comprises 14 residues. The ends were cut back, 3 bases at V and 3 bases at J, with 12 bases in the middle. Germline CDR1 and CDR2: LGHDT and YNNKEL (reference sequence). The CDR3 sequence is CASSQGFGVYEQYF. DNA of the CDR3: TGTGCCAGCAGCCAGGGATTTGGGGTCTACGAGCAGTACTTC.

This chain's CDR3 is CATSDLFTYYGYTF. CDR3 bases: TGTGCCACCAGTGATTTATTCACCTACTATGGCTACACCTTC. The chain links TRBV24-1 to TRBJ1-2; D remains ambiguous. Germline loops: CDR1 KGHDR, CDR2 SFDVKD. Trimming cost V 1 base and J 3 bases, with 8 bases left between them. The length of the CDR3 is 14 residues.

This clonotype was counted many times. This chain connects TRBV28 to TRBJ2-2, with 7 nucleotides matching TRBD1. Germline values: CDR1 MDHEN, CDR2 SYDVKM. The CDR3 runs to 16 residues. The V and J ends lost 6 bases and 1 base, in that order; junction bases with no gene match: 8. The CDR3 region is CASSTWTGQNTGELFF. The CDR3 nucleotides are TGTGCCAGCAGCACCTGGACAGGACAGAACACCGGGGAGCTGTTTTTT.

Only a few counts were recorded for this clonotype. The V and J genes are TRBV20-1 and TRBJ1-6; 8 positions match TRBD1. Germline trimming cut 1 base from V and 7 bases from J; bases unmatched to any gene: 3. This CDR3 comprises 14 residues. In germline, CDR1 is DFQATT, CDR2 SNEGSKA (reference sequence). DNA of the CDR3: TGCAGTGCTAGAGCCGACAGGGGCAATTCACCCCTCCACTTT. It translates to CSARADRGNSPLHF.

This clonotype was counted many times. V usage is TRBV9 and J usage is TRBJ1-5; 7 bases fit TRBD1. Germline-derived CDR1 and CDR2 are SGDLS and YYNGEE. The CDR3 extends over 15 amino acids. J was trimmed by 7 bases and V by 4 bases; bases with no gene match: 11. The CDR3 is CASSTSTGSGQPQHF. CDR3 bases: TGTGCCAGCAGCACCTCGACAGGGAGCGGCCAGCCCCAGCATTTT.

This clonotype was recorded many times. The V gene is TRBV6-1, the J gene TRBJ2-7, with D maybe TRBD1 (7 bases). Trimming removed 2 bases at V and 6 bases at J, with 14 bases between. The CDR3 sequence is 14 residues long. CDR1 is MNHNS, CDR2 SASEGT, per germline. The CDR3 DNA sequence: TGTGCCAGCAGTGAACCGGAGGGGGCGCGCGAGCAGTACTTC. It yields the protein CASSEPEGAREQYF.

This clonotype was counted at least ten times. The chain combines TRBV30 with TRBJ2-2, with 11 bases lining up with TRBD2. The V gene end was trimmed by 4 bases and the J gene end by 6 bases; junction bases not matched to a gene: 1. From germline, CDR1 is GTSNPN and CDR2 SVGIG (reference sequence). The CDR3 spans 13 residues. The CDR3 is CAWTSGGPGELFF. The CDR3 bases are TGTGCCTGGACTAGCGGGGGGCCCGGGGAGCTGTTTTTT.

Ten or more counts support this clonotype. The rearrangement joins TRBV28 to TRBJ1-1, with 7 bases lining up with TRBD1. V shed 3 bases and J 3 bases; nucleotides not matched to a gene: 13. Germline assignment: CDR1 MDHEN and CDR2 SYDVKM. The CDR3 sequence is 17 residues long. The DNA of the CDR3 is TGTGCCAGCAGTTTGATCTCGAGGGGGCGCATTCACACTGAAGCTTTCTTT. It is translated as CASSLISRGRIHTEAFF.

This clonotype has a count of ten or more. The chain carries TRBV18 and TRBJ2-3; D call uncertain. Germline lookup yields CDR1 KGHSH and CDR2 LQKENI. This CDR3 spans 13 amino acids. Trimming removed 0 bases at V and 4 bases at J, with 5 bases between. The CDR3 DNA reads TGTGCCAGCTCACCACCCGGGTCAGATACGCAGTATTTT. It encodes CASSPPGSDTQYF.

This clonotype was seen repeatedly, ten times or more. The DNA for the CDR3 is TGTGCCAGCTCACCACCGGTCTCGTTACGCGAGCAGTTCTTC. It specifies CASSPPVSLREQFF. This chain connects TRBV18 to TRBJ2-1, with D unresolved. The germline V and J ends were trimmed by 0 bases and 10 bases, with 13 bases remaining between them. From germline, CDR1 is KGHSH and CDR2 LQKENI. This CDR3 is 14 amino acids long.

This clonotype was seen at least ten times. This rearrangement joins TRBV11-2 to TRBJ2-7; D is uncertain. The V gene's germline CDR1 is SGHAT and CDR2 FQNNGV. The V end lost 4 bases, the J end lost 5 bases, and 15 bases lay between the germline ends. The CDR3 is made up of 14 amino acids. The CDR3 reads CASSSTPSLHEQYF. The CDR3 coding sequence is TGTGCCAGCAGCTCCACCCCCTCCTTGCACGAGCAGTACTTC.

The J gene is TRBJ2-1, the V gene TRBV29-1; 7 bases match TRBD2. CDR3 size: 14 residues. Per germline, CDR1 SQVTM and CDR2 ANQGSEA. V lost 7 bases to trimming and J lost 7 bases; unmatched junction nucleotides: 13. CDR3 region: CSAPGAGRINEQFF. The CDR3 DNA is TGCAGCGCTCCGGGAGCGGGAAGAATTAATGAGCAGTTCTTC.

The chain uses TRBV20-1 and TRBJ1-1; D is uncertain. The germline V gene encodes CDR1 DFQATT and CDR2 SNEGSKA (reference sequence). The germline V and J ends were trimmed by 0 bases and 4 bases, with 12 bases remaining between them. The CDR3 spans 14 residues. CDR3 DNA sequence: TGCAGTGCTAGAGATCTCCAACGAGGCACTGAAGCTTTCTTT. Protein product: CSARDLQRGTEAFF.

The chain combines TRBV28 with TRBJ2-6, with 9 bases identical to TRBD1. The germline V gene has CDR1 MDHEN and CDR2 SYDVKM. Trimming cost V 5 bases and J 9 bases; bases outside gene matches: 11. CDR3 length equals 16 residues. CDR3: CASSPSGTGMVNVLTF. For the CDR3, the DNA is TGTGCCAGCAGTCCCTCCGGGACAGGGATGGTCAACGTCCTGACTTTC.

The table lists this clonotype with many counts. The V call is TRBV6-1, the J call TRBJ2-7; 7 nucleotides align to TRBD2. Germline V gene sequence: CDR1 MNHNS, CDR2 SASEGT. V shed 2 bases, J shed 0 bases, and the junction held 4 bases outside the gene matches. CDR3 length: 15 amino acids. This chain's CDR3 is CASSELTSVSYEQYF. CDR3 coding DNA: TGTGCCAGCAGTGAATTAACTAGCGTCTCCTACGAGCAGTACTTC.

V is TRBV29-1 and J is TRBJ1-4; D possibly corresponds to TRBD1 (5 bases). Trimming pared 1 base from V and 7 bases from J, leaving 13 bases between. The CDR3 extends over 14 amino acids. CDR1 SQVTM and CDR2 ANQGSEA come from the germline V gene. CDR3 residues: CSVEVEGPGEKLFF. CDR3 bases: TGCAGCGTTGAAGTGGAGGGGCCAGGTGAAAAACTGTTTTTT. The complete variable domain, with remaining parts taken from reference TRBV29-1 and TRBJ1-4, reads SAVISQKPSRDICQRGTSLTIQCQVDSQVTMMFWYRQQPGQSLTLIATANQGSEATYESGFVIDKFPISRPNLTFSTLTVSNMSPEDSSIYLCSVEVEGPGEKLFFGSGTQLSVL.

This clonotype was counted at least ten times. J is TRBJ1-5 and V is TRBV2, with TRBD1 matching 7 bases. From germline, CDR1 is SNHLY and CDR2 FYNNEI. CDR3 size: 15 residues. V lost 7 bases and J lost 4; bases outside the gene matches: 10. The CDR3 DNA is TGTGCCAGCAAACGTGGCGAACAGGGGAATCAGCCCCAGCATTTT. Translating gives CASKRGEQGNQPQHF.

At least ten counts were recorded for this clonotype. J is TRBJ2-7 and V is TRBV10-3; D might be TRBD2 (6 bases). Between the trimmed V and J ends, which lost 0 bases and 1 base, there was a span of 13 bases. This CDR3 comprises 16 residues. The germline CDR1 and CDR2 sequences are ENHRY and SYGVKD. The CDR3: CAISESEGSTSYEQYF. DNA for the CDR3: TGTGCCATCAGTGAGTCGGAGGGGAGCACTTCCTACGAGCAGTACTTC.

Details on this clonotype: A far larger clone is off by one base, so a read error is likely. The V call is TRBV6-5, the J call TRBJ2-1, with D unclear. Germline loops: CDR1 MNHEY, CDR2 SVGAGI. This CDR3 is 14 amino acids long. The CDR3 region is CASSYSSSYSEQFF. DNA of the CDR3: TGTGCCAGCAGTTACTCGAGCTCCTACAGTGAGCAGTTCTTC.

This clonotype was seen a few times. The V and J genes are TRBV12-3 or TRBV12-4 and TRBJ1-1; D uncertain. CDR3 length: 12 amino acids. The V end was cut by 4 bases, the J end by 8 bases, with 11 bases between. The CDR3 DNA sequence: TGTGCCAGCAGTTACCCCCGGGGAGAAGCTTTCTTT. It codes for CASSYPRGEAFF.

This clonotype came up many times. DNA for the CDR3: TGTGCCACCAGTGAAGGCGGGAGTACAGATACGCAGTATTTT. It translates to CATSEGGSTDTQYF. This chain uses TRBV24-1 with TRBJ2-3; 7 bases are a match to TRBD2. The CDR3 sequence is 14 residues long. V trimming: 4 bases; J trimming: 3 bases; junction bases outside the gene matches: 3. CDR1 KGHDR and CDR2 SFDVKD come from the germline V gene.